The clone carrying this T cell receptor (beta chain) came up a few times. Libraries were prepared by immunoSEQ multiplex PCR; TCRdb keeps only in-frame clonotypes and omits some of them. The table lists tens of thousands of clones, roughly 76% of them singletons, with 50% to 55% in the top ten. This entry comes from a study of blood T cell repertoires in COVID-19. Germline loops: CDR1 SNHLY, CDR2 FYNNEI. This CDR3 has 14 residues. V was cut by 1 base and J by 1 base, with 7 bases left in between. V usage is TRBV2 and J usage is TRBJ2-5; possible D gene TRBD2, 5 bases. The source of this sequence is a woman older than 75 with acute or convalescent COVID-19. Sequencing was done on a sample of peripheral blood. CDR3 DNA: TGTGCCAGCAGTGAAGAGCGGTTCCAAGAGACCCAGTACTTC. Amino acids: CASSEERFQETQYF.